This TCR beta chain was documented in a study of blood T cell repertoires in COVID-19. TCRdb keeps only in-frame clones here, not all; method: immunoSEQ multiplex PCR. The repertoire holds about 140,000 clones, with 88% as singletons. Sequenced material: peripheral blood. This sequence was found in a human donor with COVID-19, enrolled during active disease. The donor label of this sample is uncertain.

The CDR3 nucleotides are TGTGCCAGCAGCCAAGCCGAACTAGCACTCTACGAGCAGTACTTC. This codes for CASSQAELALYEQYF. This chain links TRBV3-1 (or the pseudogene TRBV3-2) with TRBJ2-7; weak D call: TRBD2 (6 bases). The CDR3 totals 15 residues. Trimming cost V 1 base and J 3 bases, with 13 bases left between them. Germline V gene sequence: CDR1 LGHDT, CDR2 YNNKEL (reference sequence).